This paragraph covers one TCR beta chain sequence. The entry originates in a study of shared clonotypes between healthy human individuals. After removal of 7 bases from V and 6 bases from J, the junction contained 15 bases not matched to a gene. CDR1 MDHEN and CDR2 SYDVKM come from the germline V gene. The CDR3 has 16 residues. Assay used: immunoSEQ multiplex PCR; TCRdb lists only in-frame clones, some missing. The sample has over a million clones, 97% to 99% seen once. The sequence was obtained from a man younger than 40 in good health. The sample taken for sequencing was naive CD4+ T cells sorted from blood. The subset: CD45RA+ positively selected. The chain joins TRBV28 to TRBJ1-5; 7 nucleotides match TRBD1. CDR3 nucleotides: TGTGCCAGCACCAGAATCGAGGACAGGTCGGGTCAGCCCCAGCATTTT. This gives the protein CASTRIEDRSGQPQHF.